This T cell receptor (beta chain) was observed in a study of cytomegalovirus exposure and HLA in healthy donors. At the level of the study: As released early, the data held about 85 million unique TCRs from HLA-typed donors. Study observations and caveats: For TCR beta chains, V- and J-gene trimming was later linked to a missense DCLRE1C variant.

PCR amplification relied on 60 Vbeta primers (plus 13 Jbeta primers). Clones were sequenced by immunoSEQ multiplex PCR, and TCRdb holds only the in-frame ones, with some missing. The table includes under 200,000 clones, around three quarters detected once. This clone is a singleton in its sample. Its antigen is as yet unknown. Germline CDR1 reads MDHEN; CDR2 reads SYDVKM. The V segment lost 7 bases and the J segment 0 bases; nucleotides outside the gene matches: 8. The CDR3 sequence is 16 residues long. The specimen was PBMCs. The chain is built from TRBV28 and TRBJ1-1, with 10 bases that match TRBD1. The clonotype was recovered from a woman in her thirties in good health and CMV-seropositive. This chain's CDR3 is CASTELGQGMNTEAFF. CDR3 nucleotides: TGTGCCAGCACCGAGCTGGGACAGGGGATGAACACTGAAGCTTTCTTT.